This T cell receptor beta chain originates from a study of shared clonotypes between healthy human individuals. Study information: The donor group consisted of a couple of women and a few men, aged 18 to 49. Each donor had three CD4 naive, three CD4 memory, two CD8 naive and one CD8 memory plate. Overall study findings and caveats: For naive CD4 cells, approximately 4.8% of clonotypes were shared across a few donors.

V dropped 7 bases and J dropped 3 bases, with 13 bases sitting between them. CDR1 is LGHNT, CDR2 FRNRAP, per germline. This CDR3 is built from 14 residues. As concerns this clone: Its target is not known.

Naive CD8 cells lacked CD45RO and underwent positive selection for CCR7, leaving out terminally differentiated effector memory CD45RA+ cells. Per the original methods: With immunoSEQ giving junction-only sequences and no quality scores, filtering differed. The assay was immunoSEQ multiplex PCR, and TCRdb's table has in-frame clones only and misses some. V, J and clone size reflect that table, while D and trimming were determined from the DNA. The sample contains about 2,200,000 clones, approximately 94% of which appear only once. The chain joins TRBV12-5 to TRBJ2-1, with D tentatively TRBD2 (6 bases). This receptor was identified in a man younger than 30 in good health. Some clones in this sample may be carry-over from other donors' samples. The sequencing sample was made of naive CD8+ T cells from PBMCs. CDR3 sequence: CASAEGGHYNEQFF. In DNA, the CDR3 is TGTGCTAGTGCAGAGGGAGGCCACTACAATGAGCAGTTCTTC.